This T cell receptor (beta chain) was observed in a study of T cells in Graves' hyperthyroidism and ophthalmopathy. Stable Graves' hyperthyroidism denoted no ophthalmopathy progression over 18 months. TCR beta CDR3 region amplification was performed from RNA transcripts. First-round RT-PCR targeting the TCR CDR3 was performed with the HTBI primer set. A single record per CDR3 protein comes from TCRdb applying MiXCR to the multiplex PCR reads. The table has more than 500,000 distinct CDR3 sequences, about 14% seen once; the top ten hold more than 11%. The specimen sequenced was blood. The sequence came from a woman aged 40-49 years with Graves' hyperthyroidism.

The CDR3 bases are TGTGCCAGCAGATTGCTCAGGGGCAACTATGGCTACACCTTC. This translates into CASRLLRGNYGYTF. The chain joins TRBV27 to TRBJ1-2, with D possibly matching TRBD1 (6 bases). Germline V CDR1 and CDR2: MNHEY, SMNVEV (reference sequence). Trimming removed 6 bases from V and 2 bases from J, with 13 bases in between. There are 14 residues in the CDR3.